These 23 T cell receptor beta chains were all obtained from the same sample, sequenced in a study of cytomegalovirus exposure and HLA in healthy donors. The assay was immunoSEQ multiplex PCR, and TCRdb's table has in-frame clones only and misses some. The data hold a few hundred thousand clones, with around nine tenths observed a single time. The sequenced sample was PBMCs. These receptors were obtained from a woman aged 18-29 years in good health and CMV-seronegative.

V is TRBV19 and J is TRBJ1-2; D ambiguous. Deletions cut 6 bases from V and 0 bases from J, with 8 bases between. The CDR3 has 13 residues. Germline V CDR1 and CDR2: LNHDA, SQIVND (reference sequence). The CDR3 sequence: CASRGSTNYGYTF. For the CDR3, the DNA is TGTGCCAGTAGGGGCAGTACTAACTATGGCTACACCTTC. The entire variable domain, with the rest obtained from reference TRBV19 and TRBJ1-2, is as follows: DGGITQSPKYLFRKEGQNVTLSCEQNLNHDAMYWYRQDPGQGLRLIYYSQIVNDFQKGDIAEGYSVSREKKESFPLTVTSAQKNPTAFYLCASRGSTNYGYTFGSGTRLTVV.

This chain uses TRBV28 with TRBJ2-1; maybe TRBD2 (6 bases). The CDR3 has 16 residues. Germline values: CDR1 MDHEN, CDR2 SYDVKM. Trimming took off 6 bases at V and 1 base at J, with 16 bases between the two ends. The CDR3 region is CASSPRLGGSYNEQFF. CDR3 bases: TGTGCCAGCAGCCCTCGCCTGGGGGGTTCCTACAATGAGCAGTTCTTC.

V and J are TRBV30 and TRBJ2-7, with 11 bases fitting TRBD1. Losses at the gene ends were 0 bases for V and 6 bases for J; bases not matched to a gene: 1. The CDR3 has 13 residues. From germline, CDR1 is GTSNPN and CDR2 SVGIG (reference sequence). CDR3 nucleotides: TGTGCCTGGAGTGTTGGACAGGGGGCCGAGCAGTACTTC. The encoded protein is CAWSVGQGAEQYF.

This clone appeared a single time. The chain recombines TRBV27 with TRBJ1-4; 8 nucleotides agree with TRBD1. The CDR3 sequence is 17 residues long. Germline V gene data show CDR1 as MNHEY and CDR2 as SMNVEV (reference sequence). With V trimmed by 4 bases and J by 5 bases, 12 bases remained unmatched. CDR3 coding DNA: TGTGCCAGCAGTTCTAGCCTCAGGGGGCGCGTGAATGAAAAACTGTTTTTT. The encoded protein is CASSSSLRGRVNEKLFF.

The chain uses TRBV5-1 and TRBJ1-2, with D possibly matching TRBD1 (6 bases). There are 16 residues in the CDR3. V lost 0 bases and J lost 7, with 19 bases in between. Germline CDR1 SGHRS, CDR2 YFSETQ. The CDR3 coding sequence is TGCGCCAGCAGCTTGGGAAGGACAGTAAGAAGGGGTGGCTACACCTTC. Translated: CASSLGRTVRRGGYTF.

The chain joins TRBV27 to TRBJ1-5, with 7 bases fitting TRBD1. Germline lookup yields CDR1 MNHEY and CDR2 SMNVEV (reference sequence). This CDR3 comprises 13 residues. V trimming: 8 bases; J trimming: 9 bases; junction bases outside the gene matches: 10. The CDR3: CASGLRGLWPQHF. The CDR3, as DNA: TGTGCCAGCGGCCTTAGGGGGCTCTGGCCCCAGCATTTT.

V usage is TRBV6-1 and J usage is TRBJ2-1; 7 bases match TRBD1. The germline gives CDR1 MNHNS, CDR2 SASEGT. V lost 5 bases, J lost 7 bases, and 8 bases stayed unmatched. This CDR3 is built from 14 residues. CDR3 residues: CASSSGTVLNEQFF. In DNA form, the CDR3 reads TGTGCCAGCAGTTCCGGGACAGTCCTAAATGAGCAGTTCTTC.

The chain recombines TRBV2 with TRBJ2-5; 12 bases line up with TRBD2. Losses at the gene ends were 6 bases for V and 2 bases for J; bases not matched to a gene: 1. Germline CDR1 SNHLY, CDR2 FYNNEI. This CDR3 is built from 14 residues. DNA of the CDR3: TGTGCCAGCAGGGGGACTAGCGGGCAAGAGACCCAGTACTTC. This sequence encodes CASRGTSGQETQYF.

The gene calls are TRBV28 and TRBJ2-5, with 10 bases matching TRBD2. The CDR3 runs to 13 residues. Germline assignment: CDR1 MDHEN and CDR2 SYDVKM. V lost 6 bases, J lost 4 bases, and 2 bases stayed unmatched. Here the CDR3 reads CASRLAGVETQYF. CDR3 coding DNA: TGTGCCAGCAGGCTAGCGGGAGTAGAGACCCAGTACTTC.

The chain links TRBV10-2 to TRBJ1-1; TRBD1 matches at 8 bases. With V trimmed by 4 bases and J by 5 bases, 9 bases remained unmatched. CDR3 size: 15 residues. CDR1 and CDR2 from the germline V gene are WSHSY and SAAADI. CDR3 sequence (DNA): TGCGCCAGCAGTGTTTCCAGGGGGCGTTCTACTGAAGCTTTCTTT. Translation: CASSVSRGRSTEAFF.

The chain uses TRBV7-2 and TRBJ1-1; TRBD1 matches 10 bases. The CDR3 is 14 amino acids. Per germline, CDR1 SGHTA and CDR2 FQGNSA. J lost 8 bases, V lost 4 bases, and 7 bases had no gene match. This CDR3 reads CASSSDRGSGEAFF. Here the CDR3 DNA reads TGTGCCAGCAGCTCGGACAGGGGGTCAGGCGAAGCTTTCTTT. Complete variable domain (other parts from reference TRBV7-2 and TRBJ1-1): GAGVSQSPSNKVTEKGKDVELRCDPISGHTALYWYRQSLGQGLEFLIYFQGNSAPDKSGLPSDRFSAERTGGSVSTLTIQRTQQEDSAVYLCASSSDRGSGEAFFGQGTRLTVV.

The rearrangement links TRBV11-2 to TRBJ1-1; D gene ambiguous. The germline CDR1 and CDR2 sequences are SGHAT and FQNNGV. The CDR3 has 15 amino acids. Trimming pared 0 bases from V and 3 bases from J, leaving 11 bases between. The chain's CDR3 is CASSLEGRWYTEAFF. The CDR3 region has the DNA TGTGCCAGCAGCTTAGAGGGGAGGTGGTACACTGAAGCTTTCTTT.

V is TRBV10-2 and J is TRBJ2-7; the D gene is possibly TRBD2 (6 bases). V was clipped by 6 bases and J by 2 bases, with 11 bases between them. This CDR3 has 13 residues. In germline, CDR1 is WSHSY, CDR2 SAAADI. The CDR3 loop is CASSHSGAYEQYF. DNA for the CDR3: TGCGCCAGCAGCCATAGCGGTGCCTACGAGCAGTACTTC.

The rearrangement uses TRBV10-2 and TRBJ2-7; the match to TRBD1 covers 9 bases. The CDR3 covers 15 residues. The J segment lost 2 bases and the V segment lost 7 bases, leaving 9 bases of the junction unmatched. In germline, CDR1 is WSHSY, CDR2 SAAADI. CDR3 coding DNA: TGCGCCAGCAACCCGGGACAGGGCCTAACCTACGAGCAGTACTTC. Translated: CASNPGQGLTYEQYF.

This clone was recorded once. The J gene is TRBJ1-5, the V gene TRBV19; 11 bases align to TRBD1. The CDR3 is made up of 14 amino acids. Losses at the gene ends were 6 bases for V and 9 bases for J; bases not matched to a gene: 7. Germline V lookup: CDR1 LNHDA, CDR2 SQIVND (reference sequence). CDR3 protein: CASSPGTGGTPQHF. CDR3 nucleotides: TGTGCCAGTAGCCCCGGGACAGGGGGGACGCCCCAGCATTTT.

This chain joins TRBV11-2 and TRBJ2-5; D gene ambiguous. Trimming shortened V by 0 bases and J by 2 bases, and 10 bases separated the two germline ends. The CDR3 runs to 15 residues. Germline CDR1 SGHAT, CDR2 FQNNGV. CDR3 DNA: TGTGCCAGCAGCTTAGATCCACAAGCGCAAGAGACCCAGTACTTC. Translated, it gives CASSLDPQAQETQYF. The full variable domain, its missing parts supplied by reference TRBV11-2 and TRBJ2-5, is EAGVAQSPRYKIIEKRQSVAFWCNPISGHATLYWYQQILGQGPKLLIQFQNNGVVDDSQLPKDRFSAERLKGVDSTLKIQPAKLEDSAVYLCASSLDPQAQETQYFGPGTRLLVL.

The genes are TRBV29-1 and TRBJ2-3; unclear D gene. The CDR3 runs to 12 residues. V shed 7 bases and J shed 2 bases, with 10 bases lying between them. CDR1 and CDR2 (germline): SQVTM, ANQGSEA. DNA for the CDR3: TGCAGCGCCATAGCCTCCACAGATACGCAGTATTTT. Translation: CSAIASTDTQYF.

The V and J genes are TRBV4-1 and TRBJ2-7, with no clear D. The CDR3 is 16 residues long. The V gene's germline CDR1 is MGHRA and CDR2 YSYEKL. V shed 0 bases and J shed 1 base, with 13 bases lying between them. CDR3 sequence (DNA): TGCGCCAGCAGCCAAGAAGGAGTCGCGACTTCCTACGAGCAGTACTTC. Translated, it gives CASSQEGVATSYEQYF.

The chain links TRBV28 to TRBJ1-1, with TRBD1 matching 12 bases. Germline loops: CDR1 MDHEN, CDR2 SYDVKM. J lost 4 bases, V lost 1 base, and 7 bases had no gene match. CDR3 length equals 17 residues. CDR3 DNA: TGTGCCAGCAGTTTATTCGGGACAGGGGGCCTGGGCACTGAAGCTTTCTTT. Its protein is CASSLFGTGGLGTEAFF.

The V call is TRBV4-2, the J call TRBJ2-7, with 7 nucleotides matching TRBD1. V was clipped by 4 bases and J by 3 bases; unmatched bases: 9. The germline CDR1 and CDR2 sequences are LGHNA and YNFKEQ. The CDR3 spans 15 residues. CDR3 nucleotide sequence: TGTGCCAGCAGCCCCCCCGGACAGGTTCGCTACGAGCAGTACTTC. This sequence encodes CASSPPGQVRYEQYF.

This chain joins TRBV2 and TRBJ2-3; 9 nucleotides agree with TRBD1. CDR1 is SNHLY, CDR2 FYNNEI, per germline. Unmatched junction bases numbered 5, after V lost 1 base and J lost 6 bases. The CDR3 spans 15 residues. This CDR3 reads CASSEGTGGKDTQYF. In DNA form, the CDR3 reads TGTGCCAGCAGTGAAGGAACAGGGGGCAAGGATACGCAGTATTTT.

Written as DNA, the CDR3 is TGTGCCTGGAGTGCCCAGTTGAACACTGAAGCTTTCTTT. Protein: CAWSAQLNTEAFF. V usage is TRBV30 and J usage is TRBJ1-1, with D unclear. V was cut by 1 base and J by 0 bases, with 6 bases left in between. The CDR3 contains 13 residues. CDR1 is GTSNPN, CDR2 SVGIG, per germline (reference sequence). Full variable domain (outside the CDR3, taken from reference TRBV30 and TRBJ1-1): SQTIHQWPATLVQPVGSPLSLECTVEGTSNPNLYWYRQAAGRGLQLLFYSVGIGQISSEVPQNLSASRPQDRQFILSSKKLLLSDSGFYLCAWSAQLNTEAFFGQGTRLTVV.

The J gene is TRBJ2-5, the V gene TRBV25-1; D is perhaps TRBD2 (5 bases). Germline assignment: CDR1 MGHDK and CDR2 SYGVNS. This CDR3 contains 13 residues. V was trimmed by 5 bases and J by 5 bases, leaving 12 bases between them. The CDR3 sequence: CASSFGVLETQYF. The CDR3 region has the DNA TGTGCCAGCAGTTTCGGGGTTTTGGAGACCCAGTACTTC.